The present entry profiles one T cell receptor (beta chain) with its context. Assay: immunoSEQ multiplex PCR; the TCRdb copy retains only in-frame clones and omits some. The sample has 50,000 to 75,000 clones; more than 85% are singletons. The entry originates in a study of blood T cell repertoires in COVID-19. About the research overall: The study drew acute and convalescent COVID-19 samples from the United States, Italy and Spain.

The V segment lost 5 bases and the J segment 3 bases; nucleotides outside the gene matches: 4. Germline V gene data show CDR1 as SGHNT and CDR2 as YENEEA. CDR3 length: 14 residues. The sample was peripheral blood. The J gene is TRBJ2-3, the V gene TRBV11-3; 8 bases map to TRBD2. The origin of this receptor is an older man in a cohort sampled during active COVID-19. The CDR3: CASSHSGVTDTQYF. The DNA for the CDR3 is TGTGCCAGCAGCCATAGCGGGGTAACAGATACGCAGTATTTT.